This TCR beta chain was identified in a study of control samples from healthy donors and cancer patients (dated by TCRdb to about 2020). In regard to this clone: Its recognized antigen is unknown. Base-call qualities are not available, and no considerably larger clone is one nucleotide away.

The CDR3 runs 16 amino acids, cysteine and phenylalanine included. Only CDR3 DNA is held: 48 bases, read in frame from base 1. According to the germline V gene, CDR1 reads LGHNA and CDR2 reads YSLEER. A distance of 16 bases separates the germline ends of V and J, which lose 1 base and 4 bases respectively. Library creation used the immunoSEQ multiplex PCR assay. Entries here come from immuneACCESS through TCRdb and include only in-frame sequences with V and J called. Some clones fail to appear in such tables; in the studies checked, an unresolved V gene covers under half of the shortfall, and the cause of the remainder is unknown. This sample holds tens of thousands of clones; roughly 91% were observed only once. Around 16% of the sample is in the top ten clones.

The sequence derives from a man aged 25-45 years in good health. The V and J genes are TRBV4-3 and TRBJ1-2; no D gene call is confident. The specimen was blood. Here is the DNA: TGCGCCAGCAGCCAAGGGCAGGCCGGGCGGAGCTATGGCTACACCTTC. Translated, it gives CASSQGQAGRSYGYTF.